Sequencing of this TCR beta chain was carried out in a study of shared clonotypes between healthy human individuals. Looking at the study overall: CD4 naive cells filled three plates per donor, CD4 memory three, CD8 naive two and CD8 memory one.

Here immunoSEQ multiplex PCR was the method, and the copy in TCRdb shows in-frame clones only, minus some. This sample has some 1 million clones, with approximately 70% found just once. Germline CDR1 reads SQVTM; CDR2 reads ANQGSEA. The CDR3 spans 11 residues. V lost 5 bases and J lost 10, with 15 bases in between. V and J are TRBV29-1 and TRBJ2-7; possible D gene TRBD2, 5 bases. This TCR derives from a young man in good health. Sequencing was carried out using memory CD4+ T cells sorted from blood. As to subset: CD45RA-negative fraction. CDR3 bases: TGCAGCGTTCTGGCGATGGAGGTACAGTACTTC. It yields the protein CSVLAMEVQYF.